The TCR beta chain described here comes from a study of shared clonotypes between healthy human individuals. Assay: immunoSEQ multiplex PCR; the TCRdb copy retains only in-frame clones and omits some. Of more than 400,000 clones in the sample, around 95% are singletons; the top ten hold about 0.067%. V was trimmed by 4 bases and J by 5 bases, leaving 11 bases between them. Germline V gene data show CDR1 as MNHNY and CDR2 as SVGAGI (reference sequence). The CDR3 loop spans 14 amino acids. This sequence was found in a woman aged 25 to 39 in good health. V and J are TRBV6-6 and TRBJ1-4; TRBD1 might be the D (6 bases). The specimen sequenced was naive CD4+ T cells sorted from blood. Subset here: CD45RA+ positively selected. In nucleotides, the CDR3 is TGTGCCAGCAGTTTCCAGGGGCTCAATGAAAAACTGTTTTTT. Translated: CASSFQGLNEKLFF.